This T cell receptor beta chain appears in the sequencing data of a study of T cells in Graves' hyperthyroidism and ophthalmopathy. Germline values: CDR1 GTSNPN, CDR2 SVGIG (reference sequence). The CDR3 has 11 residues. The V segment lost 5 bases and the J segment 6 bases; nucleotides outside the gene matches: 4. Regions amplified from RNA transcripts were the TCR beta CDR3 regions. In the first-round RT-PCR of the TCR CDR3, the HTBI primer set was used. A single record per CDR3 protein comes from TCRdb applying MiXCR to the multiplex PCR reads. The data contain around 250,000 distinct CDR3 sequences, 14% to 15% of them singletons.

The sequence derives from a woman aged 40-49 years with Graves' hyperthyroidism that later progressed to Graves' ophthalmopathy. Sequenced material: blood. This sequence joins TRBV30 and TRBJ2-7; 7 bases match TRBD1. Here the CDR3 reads CAWGGQTEQYF. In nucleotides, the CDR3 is TGTGCCTGGGGGGGACAGACCGAGCAGTACTTC.